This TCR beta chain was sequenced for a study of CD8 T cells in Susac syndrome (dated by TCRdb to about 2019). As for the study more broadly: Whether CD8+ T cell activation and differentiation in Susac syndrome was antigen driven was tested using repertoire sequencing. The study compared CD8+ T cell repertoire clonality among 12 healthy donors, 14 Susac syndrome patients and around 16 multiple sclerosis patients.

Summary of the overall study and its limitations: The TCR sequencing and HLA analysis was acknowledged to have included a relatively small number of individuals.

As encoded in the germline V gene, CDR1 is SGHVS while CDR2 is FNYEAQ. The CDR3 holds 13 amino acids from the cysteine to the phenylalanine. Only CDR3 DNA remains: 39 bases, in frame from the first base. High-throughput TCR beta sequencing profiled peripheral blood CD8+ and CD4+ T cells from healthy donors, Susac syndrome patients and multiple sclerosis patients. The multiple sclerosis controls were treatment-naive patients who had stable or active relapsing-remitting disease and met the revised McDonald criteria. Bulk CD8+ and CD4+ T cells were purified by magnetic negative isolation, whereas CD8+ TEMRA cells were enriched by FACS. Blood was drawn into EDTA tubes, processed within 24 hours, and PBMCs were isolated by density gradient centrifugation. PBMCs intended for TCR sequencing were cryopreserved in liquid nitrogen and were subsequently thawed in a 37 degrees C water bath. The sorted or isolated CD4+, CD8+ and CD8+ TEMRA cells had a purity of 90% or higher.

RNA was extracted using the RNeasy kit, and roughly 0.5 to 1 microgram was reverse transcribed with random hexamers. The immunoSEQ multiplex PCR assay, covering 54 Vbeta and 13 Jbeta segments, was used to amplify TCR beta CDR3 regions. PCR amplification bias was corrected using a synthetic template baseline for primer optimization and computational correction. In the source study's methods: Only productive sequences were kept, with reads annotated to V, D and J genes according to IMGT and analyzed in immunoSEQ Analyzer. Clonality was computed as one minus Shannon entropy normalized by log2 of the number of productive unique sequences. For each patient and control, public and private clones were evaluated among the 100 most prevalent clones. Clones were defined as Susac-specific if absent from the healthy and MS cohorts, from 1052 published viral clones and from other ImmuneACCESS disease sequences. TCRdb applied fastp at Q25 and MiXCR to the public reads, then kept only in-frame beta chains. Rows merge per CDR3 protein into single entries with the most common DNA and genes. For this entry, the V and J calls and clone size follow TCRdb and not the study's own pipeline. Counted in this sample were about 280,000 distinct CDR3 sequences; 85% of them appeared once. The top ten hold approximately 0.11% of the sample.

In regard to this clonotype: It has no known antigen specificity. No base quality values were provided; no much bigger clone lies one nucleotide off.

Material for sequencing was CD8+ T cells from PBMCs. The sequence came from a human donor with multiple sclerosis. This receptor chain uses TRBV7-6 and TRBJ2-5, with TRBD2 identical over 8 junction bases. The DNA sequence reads TGTGCTATTTCGGACGGGGGGGCGGAGACCCAGTACTTC. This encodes CAISDGGAETQYF.